Listed below are T cell receptor beta chains from one sample, sequenced in a study of identical twins. In TCRdb, the 5' RACE reads were re-called with MiXCR into one record per CDR3 protein. Counted here are around 250,000 distinct CDR3 sequences, 6% to 7% occurring once; the ten biggest clones make up roughly 14%. In addition, the sample was reused for a study of T cells expressing NK-cell markers.

Sequencing was performed on CD8+ T cells sorted from blood. These receptors originate from a woman aged 18-35 years in good health. Both conserved end residues are part of each CDR3. Each record gives: V gene, J gene, CDR3 protein.

>TRBV28|TRBJ1-1
CASSLWTGGLRSTEAFF
>TRBV20-1|TRBJ2-7
CSAKQVTEQYF
>TRBV18|TRBJ2-1
CASSPVARDEQFF
>TRBV29-1|TRBJ2-2
CSVPGEDRIGELFF
>TRBV7-8|TRBJ2-7
CASSPPSGGSYEQYF
>TRBV10-2|TRBJ1-2
CASSELGADGYTF
>TRBV27|TRBJ2-5
CASSLTSGSQETQYF
>TRBV5-1|TRBJ2-1
CASSPSTATYNEQFF
>TRBV27|TRBJ2-5
CASSPSQETQYF
>TRBV5-1|TRBJ1-1
CASSGGQGNTEAFF
>TRBV19|TRBJ1-1
CASSPRGIEAFF
>TRBV27|TRBJ2-1
CASSLWGGSYNEQFF
>TRBV7-9|TRBJ1-1
CASSPSGGRLNTEAFF
>TRBV29-1|TRBJ2-7
CSVHGTSGSDYEQYF
>TRBV5-6|TRBJ2-7
CASSLGGATYEQYF
>TRBV6-1|TRBJ1-5
CASSLQGPASNQPQHF
>TRBV4-1|TRBJ2-2
CASSQEPRVGELFF
>TRBV9|TRBJ1-2
CASSPETAGVGYTF
>TRBV12-5|TRBJ2-1
CASGLPQTPSGVTNEQFF
>TRBV5-5|TRBJ2-7
CASSYLGQGEYEQYF
>TRBV19|TRBJ2-2
CASSLTSWPGELFF
>TRBV13|TRBJ2-3
CASSQELAGATDTQYF
>TRBV30|TRBJ2-7
CAWIGPGVSYEQYF
>TRBV12-3/TRBV12-4|TRBJ2-5
CASRRDSETQYF
>TRBV7-9|TRBJ2-7
CASSLGDTGFYEQYF
>TRBV6-5|TRBJ2-7
CASSYSWDRSSYEQYF
>TRBV11-2|TRBJ2-3
CASSFRGRETDTQYF
>TRBV9|TRBJ1-2
CASSVTTGTVNYGYTF
>TRBV12-3/TRBV12-4|TRBJ2-5
CASSIRDRETQYF
>TRBV5-1|TRBJ2-7
CASSGDVYEQYF
>TRBV27|TRBJ2-7
CASSNTFDVETGKIYEQYF
>TRBV9|TRBJ1-1
CATQSQDNTEAFF
>TRBV10-3|TRBJ2-7
CAISESKIGGDEQYF
>TRBV6-5|TRBJ2-2
CASSYGVRELFF
>TRBV6-1|TRBJ2-3
CASSEVSGGATTDTQYF
>TRBV7-7|TRBJ2-3
CASSPVGLSTDTQYF
>TRBV12-3/TRBV12-4|TRBJ1-2
CASSLAGQGYGYTF
>TRBV27|TRBJ2-1
CASRPRLAIPNEQFF
>TRBV4-2|TRBJ2-7
CASSQDRTSGGAEQYF
>TRBV12-3/TRBV12-4|TRBJ1-1
CASSRTEAFF
>TRBV4-3|TRBJ2-7
CASSLGKTSGYEQYF
>TRBV5-6|TRBJ1-1
CASRTENTEAFF
>TRBV27|TRBJ2-3
CASSYRASGTDTQYF
>TRBV5-1|TRBJ2-3
CASSWTLGGSDTQYF
>TRBV12-3/TRBV12-4|TRBJ1-3
CASSQFSGNTIYF
>TRBV29-1|TRBJ1-1
CSVEDSEAFF